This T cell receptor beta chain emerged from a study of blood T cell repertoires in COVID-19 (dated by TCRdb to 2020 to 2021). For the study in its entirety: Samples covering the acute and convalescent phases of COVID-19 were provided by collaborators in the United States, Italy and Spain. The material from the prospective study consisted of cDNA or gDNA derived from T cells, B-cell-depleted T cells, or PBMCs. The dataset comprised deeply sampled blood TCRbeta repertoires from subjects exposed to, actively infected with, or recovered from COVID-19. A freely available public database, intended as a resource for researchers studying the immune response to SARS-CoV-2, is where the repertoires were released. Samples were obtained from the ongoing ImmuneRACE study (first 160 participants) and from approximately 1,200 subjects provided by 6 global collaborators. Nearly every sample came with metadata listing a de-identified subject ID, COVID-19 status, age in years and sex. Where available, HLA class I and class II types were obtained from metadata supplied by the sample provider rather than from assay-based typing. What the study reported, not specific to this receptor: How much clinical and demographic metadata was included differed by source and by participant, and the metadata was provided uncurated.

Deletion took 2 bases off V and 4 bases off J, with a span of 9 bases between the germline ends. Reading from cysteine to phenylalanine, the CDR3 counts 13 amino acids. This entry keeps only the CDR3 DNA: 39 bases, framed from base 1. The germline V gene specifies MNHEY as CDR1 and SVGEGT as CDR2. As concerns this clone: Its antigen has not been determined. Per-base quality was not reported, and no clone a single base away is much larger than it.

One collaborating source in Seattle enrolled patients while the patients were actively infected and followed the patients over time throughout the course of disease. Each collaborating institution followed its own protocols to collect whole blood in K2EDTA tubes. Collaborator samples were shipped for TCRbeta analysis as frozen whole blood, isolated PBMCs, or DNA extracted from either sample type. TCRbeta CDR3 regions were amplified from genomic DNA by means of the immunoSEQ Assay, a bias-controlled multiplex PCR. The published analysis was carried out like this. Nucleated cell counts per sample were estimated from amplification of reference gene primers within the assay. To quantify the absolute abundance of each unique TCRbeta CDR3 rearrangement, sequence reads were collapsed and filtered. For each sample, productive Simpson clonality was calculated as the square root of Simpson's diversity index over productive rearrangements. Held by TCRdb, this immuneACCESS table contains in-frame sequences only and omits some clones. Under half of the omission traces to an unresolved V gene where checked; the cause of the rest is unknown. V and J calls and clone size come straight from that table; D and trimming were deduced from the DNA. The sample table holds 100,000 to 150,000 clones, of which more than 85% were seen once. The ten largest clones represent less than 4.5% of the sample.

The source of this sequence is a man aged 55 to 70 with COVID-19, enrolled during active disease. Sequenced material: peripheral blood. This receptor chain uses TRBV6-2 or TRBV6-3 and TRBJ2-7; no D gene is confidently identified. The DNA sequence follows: TGTGCCAGCAGTTACGTGGTAGCTTACGAGCAGTACTTC. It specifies CASSYVVAYEQYF.